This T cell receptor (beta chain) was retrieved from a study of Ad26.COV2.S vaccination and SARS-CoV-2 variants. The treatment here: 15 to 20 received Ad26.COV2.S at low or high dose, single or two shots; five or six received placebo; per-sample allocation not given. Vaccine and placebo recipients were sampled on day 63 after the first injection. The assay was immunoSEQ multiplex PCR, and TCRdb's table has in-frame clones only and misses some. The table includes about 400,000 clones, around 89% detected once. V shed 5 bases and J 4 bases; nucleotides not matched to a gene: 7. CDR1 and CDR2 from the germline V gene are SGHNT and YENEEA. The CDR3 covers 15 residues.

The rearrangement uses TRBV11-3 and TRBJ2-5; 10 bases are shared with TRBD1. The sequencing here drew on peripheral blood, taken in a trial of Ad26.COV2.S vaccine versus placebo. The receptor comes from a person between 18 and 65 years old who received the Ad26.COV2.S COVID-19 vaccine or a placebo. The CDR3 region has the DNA TGTGCCAGCAGCAAGGGACAGGGGATAGGAGAGACCCAGTACTTC. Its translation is CASSKGQGIGETQYF. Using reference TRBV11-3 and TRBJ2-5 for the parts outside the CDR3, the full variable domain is EAGVVQSPRYKIIEKKQPVAFWCNPISGHNTLYWYLQNLGQGPELLIRYENEEAVDDSQLPKDRFSAERLKGVDSTLKIQPAELGDSAVYLCASSKGQGIGETQYFGPGTRLLVL.